Included here is one T cell receptor (beta chain) sequence, with context. Its antigen is not known. This entry is derived from a study of sequential checkpoint blockade in melanoma. Overall study: Patients were randomized 1:1 to nivolumab-then-ipilimumab or ipilimumab-then-nivolumab first-line. After nivolumab or ipilimumab alone, roughly 20 patients had week-13 rebiopsies. Overall study results and limits: About 30 times likelier clinical benefit followed increased tumor T-cell fraction and clonality.

TCRdb keeps only in-frame clones here, not all; method: immunoSEQ multiplex PCR. The sample consists of 20,000 to 25,000 clones, 25% to 35% of them appearing once. The V segment lost 5 bases and the J segment 5 bases; nucleotides outside the gene matches: 6. This CDR3 is 15 amino acids long. Germline loops: CDR1 MDHEN, CDR2 SYDVKM. Noted treatment: randomized to nivolumab then ipilimumab (arm A) or the reverse (arm B). This chain uses TRBV28 with TRBJ2-1, with TRBD2 matching over 10 bases. The receptor was derived from a human donor with melanoma. The starting material was tumor tissue (inferred from file names), obtained from a patient given nivolumab and ipilimumab in sequence. DNA of the CDR3: TGTGCCAGCAGTCCTTGGACTAGCGGCGACAATGAGCAGTTCTTC. Translated, it gives CASSPWTSGDNEQFF.